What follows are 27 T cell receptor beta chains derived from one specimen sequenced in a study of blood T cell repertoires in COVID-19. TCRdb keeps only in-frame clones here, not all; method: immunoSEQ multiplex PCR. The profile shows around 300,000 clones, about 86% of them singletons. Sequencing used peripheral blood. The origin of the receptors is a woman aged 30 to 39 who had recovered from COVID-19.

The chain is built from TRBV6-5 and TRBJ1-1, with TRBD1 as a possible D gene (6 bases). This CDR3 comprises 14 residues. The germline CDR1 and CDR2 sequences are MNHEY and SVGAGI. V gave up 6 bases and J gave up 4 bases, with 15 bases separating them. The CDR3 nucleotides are TGTGCCAGCAGCTGGACAGTCCTTTCCACTGAAGCTTTCTTT. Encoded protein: CASSWTVLSTEAFF.

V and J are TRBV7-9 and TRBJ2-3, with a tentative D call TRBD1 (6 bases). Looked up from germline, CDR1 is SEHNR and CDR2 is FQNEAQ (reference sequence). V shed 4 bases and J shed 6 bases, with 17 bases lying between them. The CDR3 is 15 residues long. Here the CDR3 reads CASSWGPADLDTQYF. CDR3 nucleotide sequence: TGTGCCAGCAGCTGGGGGCCAGCGGATTTGGATACGCAGTATTTT.

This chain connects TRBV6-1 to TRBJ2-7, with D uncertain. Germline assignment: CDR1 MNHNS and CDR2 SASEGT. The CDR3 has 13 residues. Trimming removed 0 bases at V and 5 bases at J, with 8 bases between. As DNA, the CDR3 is TGTGCCAGCAGTGAAGCGCAGCGAAACGAGCAGTACTTC. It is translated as CASSEAQRNEQYF.

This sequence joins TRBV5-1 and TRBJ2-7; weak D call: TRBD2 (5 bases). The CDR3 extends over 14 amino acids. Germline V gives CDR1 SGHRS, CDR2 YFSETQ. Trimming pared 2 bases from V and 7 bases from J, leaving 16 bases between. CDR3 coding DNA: TGCGCCAGCAGCTTCTCGATAACAACGGGGGAGCAGTACTTC. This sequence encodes CASSFSITTGEQYF.

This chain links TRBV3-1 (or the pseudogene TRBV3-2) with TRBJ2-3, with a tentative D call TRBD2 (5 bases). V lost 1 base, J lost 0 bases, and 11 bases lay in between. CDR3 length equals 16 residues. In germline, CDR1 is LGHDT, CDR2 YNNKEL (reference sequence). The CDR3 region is CASSQVAGASTDTQYF. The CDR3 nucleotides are TGTGCCAGCAGCCAAGTCGCGGGCGCCAGCACAGATACGCAGTATTTT.

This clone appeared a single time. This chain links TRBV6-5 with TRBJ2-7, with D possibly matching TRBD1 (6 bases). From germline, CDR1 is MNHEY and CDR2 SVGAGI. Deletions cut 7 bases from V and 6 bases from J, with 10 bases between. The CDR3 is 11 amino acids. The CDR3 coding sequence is TGTGCCAGCACCGACAGGTTCGAGCAGTACTTC. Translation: CASTDRFEQYF.

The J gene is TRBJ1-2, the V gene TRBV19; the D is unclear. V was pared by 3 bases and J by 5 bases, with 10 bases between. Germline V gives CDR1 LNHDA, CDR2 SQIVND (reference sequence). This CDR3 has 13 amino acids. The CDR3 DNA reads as TGTGCCAGTAGTATTTCAAGAGGGTATGGCTACACCTTC. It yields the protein CASSISRGYGYTF.

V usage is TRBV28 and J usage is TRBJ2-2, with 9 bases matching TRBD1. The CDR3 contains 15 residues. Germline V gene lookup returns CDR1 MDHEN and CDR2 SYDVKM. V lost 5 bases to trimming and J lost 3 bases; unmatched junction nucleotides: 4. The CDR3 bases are TGTGCCAGCAGTCCCGGGACAGGGTACACCGGGGAGCTGTTTTTT. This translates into CASSPGTGYTGELFF.

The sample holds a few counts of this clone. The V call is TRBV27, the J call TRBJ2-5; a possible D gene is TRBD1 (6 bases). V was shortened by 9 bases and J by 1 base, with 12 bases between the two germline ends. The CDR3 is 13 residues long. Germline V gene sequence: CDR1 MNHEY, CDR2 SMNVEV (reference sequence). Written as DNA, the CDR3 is TGTGCCAGTTCACGGGACATCCAAGAGACCCAGTACTTC. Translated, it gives CASSRDIQETQYF.

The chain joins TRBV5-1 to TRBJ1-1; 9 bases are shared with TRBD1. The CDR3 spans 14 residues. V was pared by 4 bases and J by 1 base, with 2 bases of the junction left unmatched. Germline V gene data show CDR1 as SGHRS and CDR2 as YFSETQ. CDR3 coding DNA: TGCGCCAGCAGCGGGGGACAGGGGAACACTGAAGCTTTCTTT. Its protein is CASSGGQGNTEAFF.

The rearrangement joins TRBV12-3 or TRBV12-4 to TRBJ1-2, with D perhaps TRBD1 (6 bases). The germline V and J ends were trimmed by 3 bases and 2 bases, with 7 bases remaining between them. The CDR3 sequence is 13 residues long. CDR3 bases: TGTGCCAGCAGTTTCGGACAGAACTATGGCTACACCTTC. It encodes CASSFGQNYGYTF.

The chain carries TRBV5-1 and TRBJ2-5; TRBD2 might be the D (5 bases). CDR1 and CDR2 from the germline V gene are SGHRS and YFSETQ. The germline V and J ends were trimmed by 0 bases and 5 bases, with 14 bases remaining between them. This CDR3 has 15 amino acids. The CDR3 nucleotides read TGCGCCAGCAGCTTGGGACCTCGAGGCGGGGAGACCCAGTACTTC. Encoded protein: CASSLGPRGGETQYF.

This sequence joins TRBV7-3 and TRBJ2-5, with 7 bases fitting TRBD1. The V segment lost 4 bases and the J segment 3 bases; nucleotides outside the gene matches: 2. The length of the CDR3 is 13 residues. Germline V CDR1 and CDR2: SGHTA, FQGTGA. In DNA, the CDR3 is TGTGCCAGCAGCTCCGGACAGGAAGAGACCCAGTACTTC. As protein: CASSSGQEETQYF.

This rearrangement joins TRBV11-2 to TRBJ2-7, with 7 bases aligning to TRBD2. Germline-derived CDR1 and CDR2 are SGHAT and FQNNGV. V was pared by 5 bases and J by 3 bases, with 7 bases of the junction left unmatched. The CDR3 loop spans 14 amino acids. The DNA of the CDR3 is TGTGCCAGCAGCGCCGGACTAGAATACTACGAGCAGTACTTC. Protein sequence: CASSAGLEYYEQYF.

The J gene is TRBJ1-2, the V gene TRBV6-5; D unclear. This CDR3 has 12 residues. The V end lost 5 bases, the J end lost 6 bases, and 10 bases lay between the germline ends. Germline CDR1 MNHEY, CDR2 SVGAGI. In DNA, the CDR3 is TGTGCCAGCAGTACAACCCCTCATGGCTACACCTTC. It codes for CASSTTPHGYTF.

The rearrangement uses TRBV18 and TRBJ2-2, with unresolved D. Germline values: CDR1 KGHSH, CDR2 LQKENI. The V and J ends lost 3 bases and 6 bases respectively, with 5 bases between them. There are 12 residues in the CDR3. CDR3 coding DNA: TGTGCCAGCTCACCGGCGGCCGGGGAGCTGTTTTTT. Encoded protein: CASSPAAGELFF.

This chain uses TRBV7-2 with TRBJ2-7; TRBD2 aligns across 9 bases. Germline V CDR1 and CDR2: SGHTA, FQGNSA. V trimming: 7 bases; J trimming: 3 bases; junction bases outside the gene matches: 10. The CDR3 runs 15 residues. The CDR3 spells CASTAIGAGGYEQYF. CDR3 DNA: TGTGCCAGCACCGCGATCGGAGCGGGGGGCTACGAGCAGTACTTC.

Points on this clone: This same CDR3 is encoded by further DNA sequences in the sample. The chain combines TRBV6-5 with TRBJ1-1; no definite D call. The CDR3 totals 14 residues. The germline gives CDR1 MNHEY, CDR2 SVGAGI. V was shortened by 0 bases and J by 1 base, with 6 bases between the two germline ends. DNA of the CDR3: TGTGCCAGCAGTTACTCGGCGGGGAACACTGAAGCTTTCTTT. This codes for CASSYSAGNTEAFF.

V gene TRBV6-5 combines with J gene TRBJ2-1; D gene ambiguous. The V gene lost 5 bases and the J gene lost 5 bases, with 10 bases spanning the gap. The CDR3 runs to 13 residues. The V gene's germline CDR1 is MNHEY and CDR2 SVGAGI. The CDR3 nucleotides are TGTGCCAGCAGTCTACGGAGCGACAATGAGCAGTTCTTC. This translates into CASSLRSDNEQFF.

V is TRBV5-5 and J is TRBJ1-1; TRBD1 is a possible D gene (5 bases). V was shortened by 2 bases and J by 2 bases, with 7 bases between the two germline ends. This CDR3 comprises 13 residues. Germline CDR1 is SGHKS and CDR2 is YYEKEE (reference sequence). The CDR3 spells CASSFRVNTEAFF. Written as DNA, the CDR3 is TGTGCCAGCAGCTTCAGGGTAAACACTGAAGCTTTCTTT.

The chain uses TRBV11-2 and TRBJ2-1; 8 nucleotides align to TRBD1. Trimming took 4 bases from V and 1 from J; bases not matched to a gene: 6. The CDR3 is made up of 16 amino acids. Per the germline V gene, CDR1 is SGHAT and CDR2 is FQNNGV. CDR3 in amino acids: CASSYTGGRSYNEQFF. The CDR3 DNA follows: TGTGCCAGCAGCTATACAGGGGGTCGTTCCTACAATGAGCAGTTCTTC.

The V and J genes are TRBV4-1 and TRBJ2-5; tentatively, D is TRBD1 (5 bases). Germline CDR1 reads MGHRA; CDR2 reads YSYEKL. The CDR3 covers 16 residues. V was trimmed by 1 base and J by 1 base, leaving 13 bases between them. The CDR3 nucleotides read TGCGCCAGCAGCCAAGCTGGGGCAGGAGCCCAAGAGACCCAGTACTTC. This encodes CASSQAGAGAQETQYF.

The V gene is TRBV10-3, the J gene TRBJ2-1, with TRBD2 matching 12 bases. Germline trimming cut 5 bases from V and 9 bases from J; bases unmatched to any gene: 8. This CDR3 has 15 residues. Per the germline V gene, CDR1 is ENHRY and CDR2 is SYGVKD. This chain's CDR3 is CAISLTSGGLVEQFF. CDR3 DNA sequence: TGTGCCATCAGTTTGACTAGCGGGGGCCTTGTTGAGCAGTTCTTC.

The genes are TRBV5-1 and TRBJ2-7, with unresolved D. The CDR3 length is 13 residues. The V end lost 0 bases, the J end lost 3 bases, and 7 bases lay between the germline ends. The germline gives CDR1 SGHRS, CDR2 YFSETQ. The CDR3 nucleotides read TGCGCCAGCAGCTTGGACATTGACTACGAGCAGTACTTC. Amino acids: CASSLDIDYEQYF.

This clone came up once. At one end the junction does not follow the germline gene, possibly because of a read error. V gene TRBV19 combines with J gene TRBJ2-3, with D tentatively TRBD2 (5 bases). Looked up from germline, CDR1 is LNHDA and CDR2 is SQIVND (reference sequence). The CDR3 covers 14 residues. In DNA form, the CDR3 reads TGTGCCAGTAGAATAGGACGGGACACAGATACGCAGTATTTT. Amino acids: CASRIGRDTDTQYF.

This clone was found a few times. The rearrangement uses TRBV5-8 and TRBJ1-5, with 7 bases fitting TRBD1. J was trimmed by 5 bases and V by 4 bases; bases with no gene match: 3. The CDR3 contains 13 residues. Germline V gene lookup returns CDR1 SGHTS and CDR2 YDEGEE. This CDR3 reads CASSKDRDQPQHF. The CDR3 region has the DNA TGTGCCAGCAGCAAAGACAGGGATCAGCCCCAGCATTTT.

The CDR3 region is CASSLAEEQETQYF. The CDR3 DNA sequence: TGTGCCAGCAGTCTGGCGGAGGAGCAAGAGACCCAGTACTTC. V gene TRBV2 combines with J gene TRBJ2-5, with TRBD2 as a possible D gene (5 bases). Germline-derived CDR1 and CDR2 are SNHLY and FYNNEI. There are 14 residues in the CDR3. Between the trimmed V and J ends, which lost 5 bases and 2 bases, there was a span of 12 bases. The whole variable domain, remainder taken from reference TRBV2 and TRBJ2-5, is EPEVTQTPSHQVTQMGQEVILRCVPISNHLYFYWYRQILGQKVEFLVSFYNNEISEKSEIFDDQFSVERPDGSNFTLKIRSTKLEDSAMYFCASSLAEEQETQYFGPGTRLLVL.